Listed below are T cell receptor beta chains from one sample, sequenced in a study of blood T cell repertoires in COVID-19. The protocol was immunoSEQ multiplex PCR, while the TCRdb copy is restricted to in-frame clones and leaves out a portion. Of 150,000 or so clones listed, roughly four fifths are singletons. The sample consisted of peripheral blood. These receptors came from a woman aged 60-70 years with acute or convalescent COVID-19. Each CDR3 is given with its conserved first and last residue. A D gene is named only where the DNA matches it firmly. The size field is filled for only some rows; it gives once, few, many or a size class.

CDR3aa: CASRGAIAYEQYF
CDR3nt: TGTGCCAGCAGAGGGGCCATTGCCTACGAGCAGTACTTC
v_gene: TRBV12-3/TRBV12-4
d_gene: NA
len: 13
j_gene: TRBJ2-7
abundance: once

CDR3aa: CASRVAGMGGEQYF
CDR3nt: TGTGCCAGCCGCGTGGCCGGGATGGGGGGCGAGCAGTACTTC
v_gene: TRBV2
d_gene: NA
len: 14
j_gene: TRBJ2-7
abundance: NA

CDR3aa: CASSFKITGNYGYTF
CDR3nt: TGTGCCAGCAGCTTCAAAATTACAGGGAACTATGGCTACACCTTC
v_gene: TRBV7-2
d_gene: NA
len: 15
j_gene: TRBJ1-2
abundance: NA

CDR3aa: CASSLGDVNTEAFF
CDR3nt: TGCGCCAGCAGCTTGGGCGATGTGAACACTGAAGCTTTCTTT
v_gene: TRBV5-1
d_gene: NA
len: 14
j_gene: TRBJ1-1
abundance: NA

CDR3aa: CASSLEAGGPLKTQYF
CDR3nt: TGTGCCAGCAGCTTAGAGGCGGGAGGGCCTTTAAAGACCCAGTACTTC
v_gene: TRBV7-9
d_gene: TRBD2
len: 16
j_gene: TRBJ2-5
abundance: NA

CDR3aa: CAWSVQGRVYGYTF
CDR3nt: TGTGCCTGGAGTGTACAAGGGAGGGTCTATGGCTACACCTTC
v_gene: TRBV30
d_gene: NA
len: 14
j_gene: TRBJ1-2
abundance: NA

CDR3aa: CASSEGLYYNEQFF
CDR3nt: TGTGCCAGCAGTGAGGGACTCTACTACAATGAGCAGTTCTTC
v_gene: TRBV2
d_gene: NA
len: 14
j_gene: TRBJ2-1
abundance: few

CDR3aa: CASSSTGGDTEVYGYTF
CDR3nt: TGTGCCAGCAGCTCTACCGGGGGGGACACCGAGGTCTATGGCTACACCTTC
v_gene: TRBV3-1/TRBV3-2
d_gene: NA
len: 17
j_gene: TRBJ1-2
abundance: once

CDR3aa: CASSSTGRLNRYEQYF
CDR3nt: TGTGCCAGCAGCTCGACAGGGCGTCTCAACCGGTACGAGCAGTACTTC
v_gene: TRBV7-9
d_gene: TRBD1
len: 16
j_gene: TRBJ2-7
abundance: few

CDR3aa: CASSATASGNTIYF
CDR3nt: TGTGCCAGCAGCGCGACAGCCTCTGGAAACACCATATATTTT
v_gene: TRBV7-9
d_gene: NA
len: 14
j_gene: TRBJ1-3
abundance: NA

CDR3aa: CSASWASGPYEQYF
CDR3nt: TGCAGTGCTAGTTGGGCTAGCGGACCCTACGAGCAGTACTTC
v_gene: TRBV20-1
d_gene: TRBD2
len: 14
j_gene: TRBJ2-7
abundance: NA

CDR3aa: CASSSETGATQYF
CDR3nt: TGTGCCAGCAGCTCCGAGACAGGGGCTACGCAGTATTTT
v_gene: TRBV7-2
d_gene: TRBD1
len: 13
j_gene: TRBJ2-3
abundance: NA

CDR3aa: CASSLPSGLTDTQYF
CDR3nt: TGTGCCAGCAGCTTGCCCAGCGGGCTCACAGATACGCAGTATTTT
v_gene: TRBV11-2
d_gene: NA
len: 15
j_gene: TRBJ2-3
abundance: NA

CDR3aa: CASSRTTGSDTEAFF
CDR3nt: TGCGCCAGCAGCCGCACGACAGGGTCCGATACCGAAGCTTTCTTT
v_gene: TRBV5-1
d_gene: TRBD1
len: 15
j_gene: TRBJ1-1
abundance: NA

CDR3aa: CASSVRGPYEQYF
CDR3nt: TGTGCCAGCAGCGTCAGGGGACCCTACGAGCAGTACTTC
v_gene: TRBV7-8
d_gene: NA
len: 13
j_gene: TRBJ2-7
abundance: NA

CDR3aa: CSADKLNTEAFF
CDR3nt: TGCAGCGCCGACAAATTGAACACTGAAGCTTTCTTT
v_gene: TRBV29-1
d_gene: NA
len: 12
j_gene: TRBJ1-1
abundance: NA

CDR3aa: CASSSIRIVPNEQFF
CDR3nt: TGTGCCAGCAGTAGTATTAGAATTGTTCCCAATGAGCAGTTCTTC
v_gene: TRBV6-5
d_gene: NA
len: 15
j_gene: TRBJ2-1
abundance: NA

CDR3aa: CASSVDPPDSGTYNEQFF
CDR3nt: TGTGCCAGCAGCGTAGATCCGCCGGATAGCGGGACGTACAATGAGCAGTTCTTC
v_gene: TRBV9
d_gene: TRBD2
len: 18
j_gene: TRBJ2-1
abundance: NA

CDR3aa: CASSDAREGVTGELFF
CDR3nt: TGTGCCAGCAGCGACGCCAGGGAGGGGGTCACCGGGGAGCTGTTTTTT
v_gene: TRBV9
d_gene: NA
len: 16
j_gene: TRBJ2-2
abundance: NA

CDR3aa: CASSYRDSRVDTQYF
CDR3nt: TGTGCCAGCAGCTACCGGGACAGCCGCGTTGATACGCAGTATTTT
v_gene: TRBV7-2
d_gene: TRBD1
len: 15
j_gene: TRBJ2-3
abundance: NA

CDR3aa: CASGNGNDYGYTF
CDR3nt: TGTGCCAGCGGAAACGGGAACGACTATGGCTACACCTTC
v_gene: TRBV2
d_gene: NA
len: 13
j_gene: TRBJ1-2
abundance: NA

CDR3aa: CATSVQDRGPGELFF
CDR3nt: TGTGCCACCAGCGTACAAGACAGGGGCCCCGGGGAGCTGTTTTTT
v_gene: TRBV24-1
d_gene: TRBD1
len: 15
j_gene: TRBJ2-2
abundance: NA

CDR3aa: CASSQRGLNTEAFF
CDR3nt: TGTGCCAGCAGCCAGCGGGGATTGAACACTGAAGCTTTCTTT
v_gene: TRBV14
d_gene: NA
len: 14
j_gene: TRBJ1-1
abundance: few

CDR3aa: CASSPDLGTSGQGYTF
CDR3nt: TGTGCCAGCTCACCTGATCTCGGGACATCTGGCCAAGGCTACACCTTC
v_gene: TRBV18
d_gene: NA
len: 16
j_gene: TRBJ1-2
abundance: NA

CDR3aa: CASSPYGRSEQYF
CDR3nt: TGTGCCAGCAGCCCCTACGGGAGAAGCGAGCAGTACTTC
v_gene: TRBV14
d_gene: NA
len: 13
j_gene: TRBJ2-7
abundance: NA

CDR3aa: CASSPGQGRGYTF
CDR3nt: TGTGCCAGCAGTCCCGGACAGGGGAGAGGCTACACCTTC
v_gene: TRBV12-3/TRBV12-4
d_gene: TRBD1
len: 13
j_gene: TRBJ1-2
abundance: NA

CDR3aa: CASSLKPGQGVGEQYF
CDR3nt: TGTGCCAGCAGCTTGAAGCCGGGACAGGGGGTGGGCGAGCAGTACTTC
v_gene: TRBV5-4
d_gene: TRBD1
len: 16
j_gene: TRBJ2-7
abundance: NA

CDR3aa: CASSASLAVQETQYF
CDR3nt: TGTGCCAGCAGCGCCTCACTAGCGGTACAAGAGACCCAGTACTTC
v_gene: TRBV9
d_gene: TRBD2
len: 15
j_gene: TRBJ2-5
abundance: NA

CDR3aa: CASSLTGWRGYTF
CDR3nt: TGTGCCAGCAGTTTAACAGGGTGGAGAGGCTACACCTTC
v_gene: TRBV6-5
d_gene: NA
len: 13
j_gene: TRBJ1-2
abundance: NA

CDR3aa: CASSPPLRLTPNTIYF
CDR3nt: TGTGCCAGTAGTCCCCCCCTGAGGCTCACTCCAAACACCATATATTTT
v_gene: TRBV19
d_gene: NA
len: 16
j_gene: TRBJ1-3
abundance: NA

CDR3aa: CAWSVGTGGGYTF
CDR3nt: TGTGCCTGGAGCGTTGGGACAGGGGGTGGCTACACCTTC
v_gene: TRBV30
d_gene: TRBD1
len: 13
j_gene: TRBJ1-2
abundance: NA

CDR3aa: CASSFVAGGPLGTDTQYF
CDR3nt: TGTGCCAGCAGTTTTGTCGCGGGAGGGCCGTTGGGCACAGATACGCAGTATTTT
v_gene: TRBV28
d_gene: TRBD2
len: 18
j_gene: TRBJ2-3
abundance: NA

CDR3aa: CASSLDSGTPRVEQFF
CDR3nt: TGTGCCAGCAGCTTAGATAGCGGGACCCCCCGGGTTGAGCAGTTCTTC
v_gene: TRBV7-3
d_gene: TRBD2
len: 16
j_gene: TRBJ2-1
abundance: NA

CDR3aa: CASSELTGLLDYGYTF
CDR3nt: TGTGCCAGCAGTGAACTGACAGGGTTATTAGACTATGGCTACACCTTC
v_gene: TRBV6-1
d_gene: TRBD1
len: 16
j_gene: TRBJ1-2
abundance: NA

CDR3aa: CASSELEEVDYEKLFF
CDR3nt: TGTGCCAGCAGTGAACTGGAGGAGGTGGATTATGAAAAACTGTTTTTT
v_gene: TRBV2
d_gene: NA
len: 16
j_gene: TRBJ1-4
abundance: NA

CDR3aa: CASKSSGSRTDTQYF
CDR3nt: TGTGCCAGCAAATCGAGCGGGAGTCGAACAGATACGCAGTATTTT
v_gene: TRBV6-5
d_gene: TRBD2
len: 15
j_gene: TRBJ2-3
abundance: NA